This T cell receptor (beta chain) is drawn from a study of blood T cell repertoires in COVID-19. About the research overall: Spain, Italy and the United States supplied samples that represented acute and convalescent COVID-19. T cells, B-cell-depleted T cells, or PBMCs provided the cDNA or gDNA that served as material.

Looked up from germline, CDR1 is LNHDA and CDR2 is SQIVND (reference sequence). The CDR3 runs 13 residues. The V gene lost 4 bases and the J gene lost 5 bases, with 9 bases spanning the gap. The data were produced by immunoSEQ multiplex PCR, yet TCRdb's version contains in-frame clones alone and is incomplete. Among 60,000 or so clones listed, roughly nine tenths were seen once. This TCR was sampled from a man aged 55 to 70 with acute or convalescent COVID-19. This chain uses TRBV19 with TRBJ1-5; unclear D gene. The sample was peripheral blood. The CDR3 nucleotides are TGTGCCAGTAGTACGTACCGGGATCAGCCCCAGCATTTT. This gives the protein CASSTYRDQPQHF.